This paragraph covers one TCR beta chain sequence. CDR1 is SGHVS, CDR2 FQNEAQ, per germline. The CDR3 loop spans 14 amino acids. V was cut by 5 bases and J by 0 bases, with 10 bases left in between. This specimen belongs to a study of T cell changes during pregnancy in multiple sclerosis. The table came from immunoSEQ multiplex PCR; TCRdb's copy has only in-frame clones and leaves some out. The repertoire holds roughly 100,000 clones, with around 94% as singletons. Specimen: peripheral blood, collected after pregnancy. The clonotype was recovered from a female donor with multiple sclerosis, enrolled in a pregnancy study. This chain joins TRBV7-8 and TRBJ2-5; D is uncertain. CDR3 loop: CASSPPRDQETQYF. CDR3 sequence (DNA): TGTGCCAGCAGCCCCCCACGGGACCAAGAGACCCAGTACTTC.